This T cell receptor (beta chain) was documented in a study of human T cells and chemical hapten exposure. Study-wide background: It was small differences in pooled library volume that mainly caused per-sample TCR yields to vary. Study findings and constraints: Unchanged with DPC sensitization were TCRs above 1 in 1000 frequency.

Germline values: CDR1 SQVTM, CDR2 ANQGSEA. CDR3 size: 18 residues. With V trimmed by 0 bases and J by 7 bases, 19 bases remained unmatched. As the library was built, unique molecular identifiers were attached to individual cDNA molecules. Original methodology: From about 22,000 to 700,000 TCRs were found per sample, with a median of roughly 89,000. In TCRdb, the 5' RACE reads were re-called with MiXCR into one record per CDR3 protein. These V and J calls are TCRdb output, not the study's own analysis. This sample has approximately 110,000 distinct CDR3 sequences, with around 20% found just once. Blood, whole and unfractionated, served as the source for total RNA extraction. This clonotype was detected ten times or more. Its antigen is not known.

V usage is TRBV29-1 and J usage is TRBJ1-2, with 8 bases aligning to TRBD1. The receptor comes from a human donor in good health. The CDR3 region has the DNA TGCAGCGTTGAAGACGTGACCCTTTCTGGGACAGGTCGGGGTGGCTACACCTTC. Its translation: CSVEDVTLSGTGRGGYTF.